The 28 T cell receptor beta chains presented below share a single source sample, sequenced in a study of blood T cell repertoires in COVID-19. The assay was immunoSEQ multiplex PCR, and TCRdb's table has in-frame clones only and misses some. The repertoire holds about 92,000 clones, with 80% as singletons. The sequenced sample consisted of peripheral blood. The receptors shown here come from a man aged 50-60 years who had recovered from COVID-19.

This chain connects TRBV6-1 to TRBJ2-1; TRBD1 agrees at 10 bases. J lost 6 bases, V lost 4 bases, and 9 bases had no gene match. The length of the CDR3 is 16 residues. Germline V gene sequence: CDR1 MNHNS, CDR2 SASEGT. The CDR3 sequence: CASSATGGGPTNEQFF. As DNA, the CDR3 is TGTGCCAGCAGTGCGACAGGGGGCGGACCTACCAATGAGCAGTTCTTC.

The chain couples TRBV6-5 to TRBJ1-2, with D possibly matching TRBD1 (5 bases). This CDR3 spans 15 amino acids. Germline V gene data show CDR1 as MNHEY and CDR2 as SVGAGI. Trimming pared 6 bases from V and 5 bases from J, leaving 19 bases between. The CDR3 sequence: CASRSAGGTLYGYTF. Here the CDR3 DNA reads TGTGCCAGCAGGTCGGCAGGCGGGACCCTATATGGCTACACCTTC.

Here the CDR3 reads CASSERSPSYTF. CDR3 coding DNA: TGTGCCAGCAGTGAACGGTCCCCTAGCTACACCTTC. The chain joins TRBV2 to TRBJ1-2; unclear D gene. This CDR3 is built from 12 residues. V was trimmed by 2 bases and J by 9 bases, leaving 10 bases between them. Germline CDR1 is SNHLY and CDR2 is FYNNEI.

J is TRBJ2-7 and V is TRBV25-1, with TRBD2 matching over 9 bases. This CDR3 comprises 14 residues. Germline-derived CDR1 and CDR2 are MGHDK and SYGVNS. The junction had 6 bases not matched to a gene; V was cut back by 8 bases and J by 1 base. CDR3 residues: CASARLAASYEQYF. CDR3 coding DNA: TGTGCCAGCGCGAGACTAGCGGCATCCTACGAGCAGTACTTC.

V gene TRBV9 combines with J gene TRBJ2-2; 9 nucleotides agree with TRBD2. The CDR3 has 16 residues. Germline V gene sequence: CDR1 SGDLS, CDR2 YYNGEE. Losses at the gene ends were 0 bases for V and 1 base for J; bases not matched to a gene: 1. This CDR3 is CASSVVAGVNTGELFF. For the CDR3, the DNA is TGTGCCAGCAGCGTAGTAGCGGGAGTGAACACCGGGGAGCTGTTTTTT.

The J gene is TRBJ2-1, the V gene TRBV4-2; the match to TRBD2 covers 8 bases. The germline V gene encodes CDR1 LGHNA and CDR2 YNFKEQ. The CDR3 is 15 residues long. With V trimmed by 1 base and J by 6 bases, 5 bases remained unmatched. The DNA of the CDR3 is TGTGCCAGCAGCCAAGTGATCGGGGGGGGCAATGAGCAGTTCTTC. This translates into CASSQVIGGGNEQFF.

This clone has just a few counts. The J gene is TRBJ2-5, the V gene TRBV28, with D possibly matching TRBD2 (5 bases). From germline, CDR1 is MDHEN and CDR2 SYDVKM. The germline V and J ends were trimmed by 5 bases and 5 bases, with 15 bases remaining between them. This CDR3 is built from 14 residues. Here the CDR3 DNA reads TGTGCCAGCAGTCCGCAGCAGGAGGAGGAGACCCAGTACTTC. As protein: CASSPQQEEETQYF.

This chain joins TRBV11-2 and TRBJ2-7, with D possibly matching TRBD2 (5 bases). Germline-derived CDR1 and CDR2 are SGHAT and FQNNGV. This CDR3 region has 14 residues. Trimming stripped 5 bases from V and 6 bases from J, with 17 bases between. The CDR3 loop is CASSLVRGFGEQYF. Written as DNA, the CDR3 is TGTGCCAGCAGCCTGGTGCGAGGGTTCGGCGAGCAGTACTTC.

The chain is built from TRBV19 and TRBJ2-2, with 7 bases matching TRBD2. V trimming: 4 bases; J trimming: 5 bases; junction bases outside the gene matches: 16. The germline gives CDR1 LNHDA, CDR2 SQIVND (reference sequence). The CDR3 contains 18 residues. The chain's CDR3 is CASSKRAGLADKTGELFF. CDR3 nucleotides: TGTGCCAGTAGTAAGAGAGCGGGGCTCGCGGATAAAACCGGGGAGCTGTTTTTT.

The chain links TRBV6-5 to TRBJ2-1, with 8 nucleotides matching TRBD1. CDR1 is MNHEY and CDR2 is SVGAGI in the germline V gene. This CDR3 spans 16 amino acids. The trim removed 2 bases at V and 10 bases at J, leaving 13 bases unmatched. DNA of the CDR3: TGTGCCAGCAGTTACCCCCGAACTGGACAGGGCGGCGAGCAGTTCTTC. As protein: CASSYPRTGQGGEQFF.

V usage is TRBV7-8 and J usage is TRBJ1-2; a possible D gene is TRBD1 (6 bases). The CDR3 consists of 14 residues. The germline gives CDR1 SGHVS, CDR2 FQNEAQ. Trimming left V 1 base short and J 7 bases short, with 13 bases between. CDR3 sequence: CASSLVGTSAGYTF. The CDR3, as DNA: TGTGCCAGCAGCTTAGTAGGGACATCTGCTGGCTACACCTTC.

The chain has TRBV27 and TRBJ2-7; 10 nucleotides agree with TRBD2. The CDR3 is 13 residues long. V trimming: 7 bases; J trimming: 4 bases; junction bases outside the gene matches: 4. Germline values: CDR1 MNHEY, CDR2 SMNVEV (reference sequence). CDR3 in amino acids: CASTKREGYEQYF. The CDR3 DNA reads TGTGCCAGCACTAAGCGGGAGGGTTACGAGCAGTACTTC.

The rearrangement uses TRBV1 and TRBJ2-2; no DNA check was done on the table's D call, TRBD2. TRBV1 is termed a pseudogene. The CDR3 is made up of 13 amino acids. The CDR3 sequence: CTSSESRTGELFF. CDR3 DNA: TGCACCAGCAGCGAAAGCCGCACCGGGGAGCTGTTTTTT.

The chain links TRBV19 to TRBJ1-5; possibly TRBD1 for D (6 bases). CDR3 length equals 15 residues. V lost 5 bases and J 0 bases, leaving 11 bases between the germline ends. In germline, CDR1 is LNHDA, CDR2 SQIVND (reference sequence). The CDR3 DNA reads TGTGCCAGTAGTCTAGGACAGTCTAGCAATCAGCCCCAGCATTTT. Translation: CASSLGQSSNQPQHF.

The genes are TRBV6-4 and TRBJ2-3; D is ambiguous. Germline V gene data show CDR1 as MRHNA and CDR2 as SNTAGT. The V gene lost 7 bases and the J gene lost 0 bases, with 17 bases spanning the gap. There are 16 residues in the CDR3. The CDR3 DNA reads TGTGCCAGCATTGGCTCTGTCTTGCGTAGCACAGATACGCAGTATTTT. Translated, it gives CASIGSVLRSTDTQYF.

This clone was detected only once. The chain employs TRBV2 and TRBJ2-3, with D maybe TRBD1 (5 bases). The CDR3 is 15 amino acids. V shed 6 bases and J shed 0 bases, with 13 bases lying between them. Germline loops: CDR1 SNHLY, CDR2 FYNNEI. The CDR3 DNA is TGTGCCAGCAGGTGGACGGACACCAGCACAGATACGCAGTATTTT. It yields the protein CASRWTDTSTDTQYF.

The chain combines TRBV6-6 with TRBJ2-2; tentatively, D is TRBD1 (6 bases). CDR1 MNHNY and CDR2 SVGAGI come from the germline V gene (reference sequence). The CDR3 totals 14 residues. The ends were cut back, 7 bases at V and 3 bases at J, with 12 bases in the middle. The CDR3 nucleotides are TGTGCCAGCAAATCAGGGGTGGACACCGGGGAGCTGTTTTTT. It specifies CASKSGVDTGELFF.

This chain connects TRBV5-1 to TRBJ2-3; D gene uncertain. The CDR3 sequence is 12 residues long. Germline CDR1 is SGHRS and CDR2 is YFSETQ. Trimming shortened V by 0 bases and J by 10 bases, and 9 bases separated the two germline ends. CDR3 coding DNA: TGCGCCAGCAGCTTGGCCGGGTTAGCGCAGTATTTT. This gives the protein CASSLAGLAQYF. Full variable domain (missing parts from reference TRBV5-1 and TRBJ2-3): KAGVTQTPRYLIKTRGQQVTLSCSPISGHRSVSWYQQTPGQGLQFLFEYFSETQRNKGNFPGRFSGRQFSNSRSEMNVSTLELGDSALYLCASSLAGLAQYFGPGTRLTVL.

This clone was detected once. V gene TRBV30 combines with J gene TRBJ1-2; 9 bases line up with TRBD1. With V trimmed by 2 bases and J by 7 bases, 11 bases remained unmatched. Germline V CDR1 and CDR2: GTSNPN, SVGIG (reference sequence). The CDR3 runs 15 residues. The CDR3, as DNA: TGTGCCTGGAGTCCGGGCGACAGGGGGATCGGTGGCTACACCTTC. It translates to CAWSPGDRGIGGYTF.

V is TRBV7-2 and J is TRBJ2-7; a weak D match, TRBD1 (6 bases). The CDR3 is 15 residues long. Germline V gene lookup returns CDR1 SGHTA and CDR2 FQGNSA. Trimming left V 1 base short and J 6 bases short, with 16 bases between. For the CDR3, the DNA is TGTGCCAGCAGCTTAGTCCAGGGGTATATGGTCGAGCAGTACTTC. Translated: CASSLVQGYMVEQYF.

This clone was seen more than once but under ten times. The J gene is TRBJ1-5, the V gene TRBV15, with a weak D call TRBD1 (5 bases). CDR1 and CDR2 from the germline V gene are LNHNV and YYDKDF (reference sequence). V was cut by 8 bases and J by 0 bases, with 11 bases left in between. The CDR3 runs 14 residues. The CDR3 sequence is CATSAGGSNQPQHF. The CDR3 DNA sequence: TGTGCCACCTCGGCGGGGGGTAGCAATCAGCCCCAGCATTTT.

V is TRBV18 and J is TRBJ1-2; 8 nucleotides match TRBD1. Germline loops: CDR1 KGHSH, CDR2 LQKENI. J lost 7 bases, V lost 2 bases, and 6 bases had no gene match. The CDR3 contains 14 residues. The DNA of the CDR3 is TGTGCCAGCTCACCAGGGGACAGGTTTACTGGCTACACCTTC. Translation gives CASSPGDRFTGYTF.

The chain joins TRBV2 to TRBJ2-1, with TRBD1 identical over 12 bases. Trimming cost V 1 base and J 9 bases; bases outside gene matches: 7. The CDR3 length is 16 residues. The germline V gene encodes CDR1 SNHLY and CDR2 FYNNEI. The CDR3 DNA reads as TGTGCCAGCAGTGAAGAGGGGACAGGGGGCTGGGGTGAGCAGTTCTTC. Translation: CASSEEGTGGWGEQFF.

The J gene is TRBJ2-7, the V gene TRBV11-1; possible D gene TRBD1, 5 bases. V was trimmed by 5 bases and J by 4 bases, leaving 12 bases between them. Germline V gives CDR1 SGHAT, CDR2 FQDESV (reference sequence). This CDR3 is built from 13 residues. CDR3 region: CASSPTDRYEQYF. CDR3 bases: TGTGCCAGCAGCCCTACCGACAGATACGAGCAGTACTTC.

The genes are TRBV3-1 (or the pseudogene TRBV3-2) and TRBJ2-3; TRBD1 matches at 11 bases. Germline V gene data show CDR1 as LGHDT and CDR2 as YNNKEL (reference sequence). This CDR3 spans 13 amino acids. The junction had 3 bases not matched to a gene; V was cut back by 8 bases and J by 5 bases. The CDR3 coding sequence is TGTGCCAGCGGACAGGGGGCCGGAGATACGCAGTATTTT. Its translation is CASGQGAGDTQYF.

This rearrangement joins TRBV5-1 to TRBJ1-1; D unclear. Germline assignment: CDR1 SGHRS and CDR2 YFSETQ. V gave up 6 bases and J gave up 0 bases, with 15 bases separating them. CDR3 length equals 15 residues. The CDR3 protein is CASIDGGSMNTEAFF. In DNA, the CDR3 is TGCGCCAGCATCGACGGAGGAAGCATGAACACTGAAGCTTTCTTT.

This rearrangement joins TRBV3-1 (or the pseudogene TRBV3-2) to TRBJ2-1; TRBD2 matches at 11 bases. CDR3 length: 17 residues. The ends lost 3 bases at V and 4 bases at J; junction bases unmatched: 8. Germline assignment: CDR1 LGHDT and CDR2 YNNKEL (reference sequence). Here the CDR3 DNA reads TGTGCCAGCAGCCATCAAGGGACTAGCGGCCCTTACAATGAGCAGTTCTTC. This translates into CASSHQGTSGPYNEQFF.

This chain uses TRBV5-1 with TRBJ1-1, with D possibly TRBD1 on 5 matching bases. CDR1 and CDR2 from the germline V gene are SGHRS and YFSETQ. The CDR3 is 13 amino acids. The V end was cut by 1 base, the J end by 8 bases, with 12 bases between. CDR3 nucleotide sequence: TGCGCCAGCAGCTTGTGGGGCGCCGGCGAAGCTTTCTTT. Protein sequence: CASSLWGAGEAFF.